This T cell receptor beta chain is drawn from a study of blood T cell repertoires in COVID-19. Study background: Donors in the United States, Italy and Spain gave samples during acute or convalescent COVID-19. The analysed material was cDNA or gDNA that came from T cells, B-cell-depleted T cells, or PBMCs.

Under the authors' procedure: Amplifying reference gene primers gave estimates of nucleated cell counts. The table came from immunoSEQ multiplex PCR; TCRdb's copy has only in-frame clones and leaves some out. V, J and clone size derive from that table, while D and trimming were established from the DNA sequence. The sample lists almost 300,000 clones; 85% to 90% were seen once. The CDR3 loop spans 12 amino acids. Germline V gene lookup returns CDR1 KGHDR and CDR2 SFDVKD. V gave up 6 bases and J gave up 7 bases, with 11 bases separating them. This clonotype was sampled from a man between 70 and 80 years old with acute or convalescent COVID-19. This chain connects TRBV24-1 to TRBJ2-5; tentative D call: TRBD2 (6 bases). Sequenced input: peripheral blood. The CDR3 is CATSRGSGTQYF. The CDR3 bases are TGTGCCACCAGTCGGGGGTCGGGGACCCAGTACTTC.